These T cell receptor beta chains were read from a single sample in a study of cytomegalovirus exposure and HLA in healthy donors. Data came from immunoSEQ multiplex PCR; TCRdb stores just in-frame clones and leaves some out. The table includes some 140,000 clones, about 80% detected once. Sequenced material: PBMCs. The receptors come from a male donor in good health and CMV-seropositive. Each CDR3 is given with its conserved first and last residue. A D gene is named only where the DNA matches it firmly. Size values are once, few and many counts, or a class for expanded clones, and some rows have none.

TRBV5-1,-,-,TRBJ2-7,CASSLEDTDDEQYF,TGCGCCAGCAGCTTGGAGGACACGGACGACGAGCAGTACTTC
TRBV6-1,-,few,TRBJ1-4,CASRGGGGGEKLFF,TGTGCCAGCCGCGGCGGGGGCGGAGGTGAAAAACTGTTTTTT
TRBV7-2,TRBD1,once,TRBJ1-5,CASSLVDRGPQHF,TGTGCCAGCAGCTTAGTAGACAGGGGGCCCCAGCATTTT
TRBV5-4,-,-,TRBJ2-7,CASSLWSVHEQYF,TGTGCCAGCAGCTTATGGTCGGTGCACGAGCAGTACTTC
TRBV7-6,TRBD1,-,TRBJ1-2,CASSLVGQGRDGYTF,TGTGCCAGCAGCTTAGTGGGACAGGGGCGCGATGGCTACACCTTC
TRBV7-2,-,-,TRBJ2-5,CASSLGGGSETQYF,TGTGCCAGCAGCTTAGGAGGGGGTTCAGAGACCCAGTACTTC
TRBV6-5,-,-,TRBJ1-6,CASSYRGIGSPLHF,TGTGCCAGCAGTTACAGGGGTATAGGATCACCCCTCCACTTT
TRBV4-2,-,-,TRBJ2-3,CASSQDLRTDTQYF,TGTGCCAGCAGCCAAGATCTGCGGACAGATACGCAGTATTTT
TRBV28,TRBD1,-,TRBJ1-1,CASSYDRGQAFF,TGTGCCAGCAGCTACGACAGGGGGCAAGCTTTCTTT
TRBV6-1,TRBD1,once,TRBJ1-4,CASSRTGLNEKLFF,TGTGCCAGCAGTAGGACAGGGTTGAATGAAAAACTGTTTTTT
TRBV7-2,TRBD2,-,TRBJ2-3,CASSLSLAGGADTQYF,TGTGCCAGCAGCTTAAGCCTAGCGGGAGGAGCAGATACGCAGTATTTT
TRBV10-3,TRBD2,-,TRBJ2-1,CAIRTLGEGEQFF,TGTGCCATCAGGACCCTAGGGGAGGGTGAGCAGTTCTTC
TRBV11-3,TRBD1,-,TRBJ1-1,CASSRKDRDEAFF,TGTGCCAGCAGCCGAAAAGACAGGGATGAAGCTTTCTTT
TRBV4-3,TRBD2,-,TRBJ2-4,CASSQAASGRASGKNIQYF,TGCGCCAGCAGCCAAGCTGCTAGCGGGAGGGCCTCTGGCAAAAACATTCAGTACTTC
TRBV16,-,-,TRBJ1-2,CASSQSRTVDGYTF,TGTGCCAGCAGCCAATCCCGGACAGTTGATGGCTACACCTTC
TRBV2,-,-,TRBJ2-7,CASSEVGGSF,TGTGCCAGCAGTGAAGTAGGCGGTTCCTTC
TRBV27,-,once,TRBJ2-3,CASSPLVSRLLTDTQYF,TGTGCCAGCAGTCCTTTGGTCTCCCGTCTACTCACAGATACGCAGTATTTT
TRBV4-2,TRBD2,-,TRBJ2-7,CASSQDGSSGISYEQYF,TGTGCCAGCAGCCAAGACGGCAGTAGCGGGATCTCCTACGAGCAGTACTTC
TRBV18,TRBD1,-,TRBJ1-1,CASSPGGTGNTEAFF,TGTGCCAGCTCACCAGGCGGGACAGGGAACACTGAAGCTTTCTTT
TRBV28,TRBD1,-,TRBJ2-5,CASRGQGRQETQYF,TGTGCCAGCAGGGGACAGGGGAGACAAGAGACCCAGTACTTC
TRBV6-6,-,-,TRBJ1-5,CASSYLSRVSNQPQHF,TGTGCCAGCAGTTACCTAAGCAGGGTTAGCAATCAGCCCCAGCATTTT
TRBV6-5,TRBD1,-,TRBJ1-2,CASSYSQQGAYGYTF,TGTGCCAGCAGTTACTCCCAGCAGGGGGCCTATGGCTACACCTTC
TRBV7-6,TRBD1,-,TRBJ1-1,CASSPGTVTEAFF,TGTGCCAGCAGCCCGGGGACAGTCACTGAAGCTTTCTTT